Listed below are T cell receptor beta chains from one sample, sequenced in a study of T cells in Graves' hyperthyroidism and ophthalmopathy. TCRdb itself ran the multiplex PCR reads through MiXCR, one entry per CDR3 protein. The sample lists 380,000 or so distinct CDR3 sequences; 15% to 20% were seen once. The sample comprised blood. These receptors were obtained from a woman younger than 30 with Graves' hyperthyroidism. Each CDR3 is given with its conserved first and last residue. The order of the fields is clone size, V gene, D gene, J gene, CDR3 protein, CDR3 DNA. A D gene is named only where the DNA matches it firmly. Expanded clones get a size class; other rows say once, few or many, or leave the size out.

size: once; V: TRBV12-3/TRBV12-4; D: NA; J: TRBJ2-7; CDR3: CASSRRINYEQYF; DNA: TGTGCCAGCAGTCGACGGATAAACTACGAGCAGTACTTC
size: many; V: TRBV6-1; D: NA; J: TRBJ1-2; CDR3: CATGTDYGYTF; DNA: TGTGCCACCGGGACGGACTATGGCTACACCTTC
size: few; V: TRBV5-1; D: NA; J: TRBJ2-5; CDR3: CASSLATGLETQYF; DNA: TGCGCCAGCAGCTTGGCCACTGGTTTGGAGACCCAGTACTTC
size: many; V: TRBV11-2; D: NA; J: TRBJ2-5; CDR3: CASSLVPGQETQYF; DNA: TGTGCCAGCAGCTTAGTCCCAGGACAAGAGACCCAGTACTTC
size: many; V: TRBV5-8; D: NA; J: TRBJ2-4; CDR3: CASTLPLAKNIQYF; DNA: TGTGCCAGCACCCTGCCACTAGCCAAAAACATTCAGTACTTC
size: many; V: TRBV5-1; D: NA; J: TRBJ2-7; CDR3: CASSIGGRTYEQYF; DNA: TGCGCCAGCAGTATTGGAGGCCGCACCTACGAGCAGTACTTC
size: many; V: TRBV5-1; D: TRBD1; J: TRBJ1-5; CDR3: CASSPVMRGLIDNQPQHF; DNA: TGCGCCAGCAGCCCGGTGATGAGGGGGCTAATCGACAATCAGCCCCAGCATTTT
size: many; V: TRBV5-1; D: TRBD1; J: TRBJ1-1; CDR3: CASSLGAGTENTEAFF; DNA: TGCGCCAGCAGCTTGGGAGCCGGGACAGAGAACACTGAAGCTTTCTTT
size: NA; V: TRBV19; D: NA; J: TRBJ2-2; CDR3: CASSMMYLTNTGELFF; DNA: TGTGCCAGTAGTATGATGTACCTAACGAACACCGGGGAGCTGTTTTTT
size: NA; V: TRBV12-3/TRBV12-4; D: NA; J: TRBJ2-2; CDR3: CASSLHFARELFF; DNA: TGTGCCAGCAGTCTCCACTTCGCCAGGGAGCTGTTTTTT
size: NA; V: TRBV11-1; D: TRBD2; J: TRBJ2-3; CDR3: CASSQAKAGLSTDTQYF; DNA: TGTGCCAGCAGCCAGGCCAAAGCGGGGCTTAGCACAGATACGCAGTATTTT
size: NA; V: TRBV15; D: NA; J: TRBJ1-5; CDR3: CATSREGGKGQPQHF; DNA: TGTGCCACCAGCAGAGAGGGGGGCAAGGGTCAGCCCCAGCATTTT
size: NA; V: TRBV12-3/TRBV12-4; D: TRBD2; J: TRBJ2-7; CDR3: CASSLSTSGGAYEQYF; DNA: TGTGCCAGCAGTTTATCGACTAGCGGGGGGGCCTACGAGCAGTACTTC
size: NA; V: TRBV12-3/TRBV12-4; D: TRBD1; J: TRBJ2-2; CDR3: CASSLTGGHGELFF; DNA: TGTGCCAGCAGTTTGACAGGGGGCCACGGGGAGCTGTTTTTT
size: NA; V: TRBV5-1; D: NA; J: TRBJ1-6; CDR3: CASSEGLLYSPLHF; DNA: TGCGCCAGCAGCGAGGGACTCCTTTATTCACCCCTCCACTTT
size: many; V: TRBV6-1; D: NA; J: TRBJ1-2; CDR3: CASSPLNLGNGYTF; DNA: TGTGCCAGCAGTCCCCTCAACCTAGGTAACGGCTACACCTTC
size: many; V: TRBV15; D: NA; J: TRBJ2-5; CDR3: CATSSGAYIETQYF; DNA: TGTGCCACCAGCAGTGGGGCATACATTGAGACCCAGTACTTC
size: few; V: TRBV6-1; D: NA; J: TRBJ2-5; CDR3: CATNKNGPGETQYF; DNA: TGTGCCACAAATAAAAACGGCCCCGGAGAGACCCAGTACTTC
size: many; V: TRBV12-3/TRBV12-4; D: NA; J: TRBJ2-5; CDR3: CASSATGLETQYF; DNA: TGTGCCAGCAGTGCAACAGGGTTAGAGACCCAGTACTTC
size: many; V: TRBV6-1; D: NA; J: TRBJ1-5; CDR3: CASSDRTSPQHF; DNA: TGTGCCAGCAGTGACAGGACATCGCCCCAGCATTTT
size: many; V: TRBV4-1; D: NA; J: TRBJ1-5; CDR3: CASSRGLGNQPQHF; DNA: TGCGCCAGCAGCCGGGGGTTGGGAAACCAGCCCCAGCATTTT
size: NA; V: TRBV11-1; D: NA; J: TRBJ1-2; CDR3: CASSFNTGLGGGYTF; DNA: TGTGCCAGCAGCTTCAATACGGGCCTTGGAGGTGGCTACACCTTC
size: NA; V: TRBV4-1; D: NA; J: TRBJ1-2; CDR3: CASSHAAEVHGYTF; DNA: TGCGCCAGCAGCCACGCAGCTGAAGTTCATGGATACACCTTC
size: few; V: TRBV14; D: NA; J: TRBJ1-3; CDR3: CASSQDPIPGARGNTIYF; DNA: TGTGCCAGCAGCCAAGACCCGATTCCAGGGGCTCGAGGAAACACCATATATTTT
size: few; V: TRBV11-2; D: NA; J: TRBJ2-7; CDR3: CASSRRNRGPTYEQYF; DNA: TGTGCCAGCAGCCGGCGGAATAGAGGGCCCACCTACGAGCAGTACTTC
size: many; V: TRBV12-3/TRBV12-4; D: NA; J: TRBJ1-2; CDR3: CASCRDSNYGYTF; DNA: TGTGCCAGCTGCCGGGACTCCAACTATGGCTACACCTTC
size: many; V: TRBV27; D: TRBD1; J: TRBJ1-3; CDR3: CASSSTGASGNTIYF; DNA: TGTGCCAGCAGTTCTACAGGGGCCTCTGGAAACACCATATATTTT
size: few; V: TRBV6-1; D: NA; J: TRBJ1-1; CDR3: CASRRETTFF; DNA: TGTGCCAGCAGGAGGGAGACGACTTTCTTT
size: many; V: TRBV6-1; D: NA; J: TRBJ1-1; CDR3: CASSVVRDNTEAFF; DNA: TGTGCCAGCAGTGTTGTCAGGGATAACACTGAAGCTTTCTTT
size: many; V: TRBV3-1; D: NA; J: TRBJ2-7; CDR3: CASSQEQYEQYF; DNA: TGTGCCAGCAGCCAAGAACAGTACGAGCAGTACTTC
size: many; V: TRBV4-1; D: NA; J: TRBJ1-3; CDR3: CASKSWMGDLRNTIYF; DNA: TGCGCCAGCAAAAGTTGGATGGGGGATCTGAGAAACACCATATATTTT
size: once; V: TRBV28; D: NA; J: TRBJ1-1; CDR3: CASTSLLGQNTEAFF; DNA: TGTGCCAGCACAAGCCTTTTAGGACAGAACACTGAAGCTTTCTTT
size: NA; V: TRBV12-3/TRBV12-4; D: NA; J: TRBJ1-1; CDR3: CASRGVGGTDAFF; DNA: TGTGCCAGCAGGGGGGTCGGGGGCACTGATGCTTTCTTT
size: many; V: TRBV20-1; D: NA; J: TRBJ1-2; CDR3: CSARDARGVYGYTF; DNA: TGCAGTGCTAGAGATGCAAGGGGGGTCTATGGCTACACCTTC
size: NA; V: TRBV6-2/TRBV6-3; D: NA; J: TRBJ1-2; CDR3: CASSAHRELNYGYTF; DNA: TGTGCCAGCAGTGCCCACAGGGAGCTGAACTATGGCTACACCTTC
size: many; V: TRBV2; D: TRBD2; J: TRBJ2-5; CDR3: CASSERASGGSLTQYF; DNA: TGTGCCAGCAGTGAACGGGCTAGCGGGGGGTCTTTGACCCAGTACTTC
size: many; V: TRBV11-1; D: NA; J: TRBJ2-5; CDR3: CASSFPTVGTVSETQYF; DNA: TGTGCCAGCAGCTTCCCCACAGTCGGAACAGTTTCCGAGACCCAGTACTTC
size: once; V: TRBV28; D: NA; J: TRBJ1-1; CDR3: CASSLGGEAEAFF; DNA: TGTGCCAGCAGTTTAGGAGGGGAAGCTGAAGCTTTCTTT
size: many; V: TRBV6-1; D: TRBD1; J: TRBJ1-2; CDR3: CASSEDRAAGGYTF; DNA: TGTGCCAGCAGTGAGGACAGGGCCGCGGGAGGCTACACCTTC
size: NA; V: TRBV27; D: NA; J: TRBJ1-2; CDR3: CASSLSGAGYGYTF; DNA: TGTGCCAGCAGTTTATCGGGTGCGGGCTATGGCTACACCTTC
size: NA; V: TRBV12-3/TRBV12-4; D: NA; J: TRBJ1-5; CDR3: CASSLITGNQPQHF; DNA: TGTGCCAGCAGTTTAATCACAGGCAATCAGCCCCAGCATTTT
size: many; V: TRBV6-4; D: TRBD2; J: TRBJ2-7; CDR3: CASSPGTSGGLSYEQYF; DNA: TGTGCCAGCAGTCCCGGGACTAGCGGGGGTTTGTCCTACGAGCAGTACTTC
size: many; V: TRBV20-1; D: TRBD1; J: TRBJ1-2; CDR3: CSEAGQTDYGYTF; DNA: TGCAGTGAGGCGGGACAGACCGACTATGGCTACACCTTC
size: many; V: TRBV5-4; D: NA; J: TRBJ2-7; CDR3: CASSLEPGQGYEQYF; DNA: TGTGCCAGCAGCTTGGAACCAGGGCAGGGCTACGAGCAGTACTTC
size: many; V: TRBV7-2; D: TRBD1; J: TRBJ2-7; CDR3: CASSLQGEYYEQYF; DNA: TGTGCCAGCAGCTTACAGGGGGAGTACTACGAGCAGTACTTC
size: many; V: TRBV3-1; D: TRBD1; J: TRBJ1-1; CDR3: CASSQGKLGTVLNTEAFF; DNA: TGTGCCAGCAGCCAAGGGAAACTTGGGACAGTACTAAACACTGAAGCTTTCTTT
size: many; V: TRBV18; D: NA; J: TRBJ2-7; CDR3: CASRAYYEQYF; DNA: TGTGCCAGCCGGGCATATTACGAGCAGTACTTC
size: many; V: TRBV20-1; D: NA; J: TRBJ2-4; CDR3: CSALPSEAKNIQYF; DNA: TGCAGTGCTCTACCATCAGAAGCCAAAAACATTCAGTACTTC
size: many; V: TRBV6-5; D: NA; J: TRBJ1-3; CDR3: CASSYARSGNTIYF; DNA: TGTGCCAGCAGTTACGCACGGTCTGGAAACACCATATATTTT
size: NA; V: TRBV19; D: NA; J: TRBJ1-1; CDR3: CASSIRGFMTEAFF; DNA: TGTGCCAGTAGTATCAGGGGATTTATGACTGAAGCTTTCTTT
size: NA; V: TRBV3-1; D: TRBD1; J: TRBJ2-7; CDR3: CASSQKSGQGYYEQYF; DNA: TGTGCCAGCAGCCAAAAATCGGGACAGGGATACTACGAGCAGTACTTC
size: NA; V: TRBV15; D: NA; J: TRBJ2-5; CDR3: CATSRDLLGEETQYF; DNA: TGTGCCACCAGCAGAGATCTCTTGGGTGAAGAGACCCAGTACTTC
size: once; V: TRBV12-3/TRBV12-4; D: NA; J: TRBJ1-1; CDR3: CASRPGRRYTEAFF; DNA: TGTGCCAGCAGACCGGGACGCAGGTACACTGAAGCTTTCTTT
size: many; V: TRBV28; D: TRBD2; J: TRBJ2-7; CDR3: CASSFSAGAYEQYF; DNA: TGTGCCAGCAGTTTCTCGGCGGGGGCCTACGAGCAGTACTTC